This TCR beta chain was retrieved from a study of T cells expressing NK-cell markers (TCRdb year 2020). Concerning the study at large: Several donors provided sorted CD3+CD56+NKG2C+, CD3+CD56+NKG2C- and CD3+CD56-NKG2C+ T-cell subsets, whose TCR beta-chain repertoires were profiled. Among the eight sequenced donors, seven were HCMV-seropositive and one was HCMV-seronegative. Randomly selected healthy volunteers, three men and five women, were used as the eight sequenced donors. Illumina HiSeq 2000/2500, MiSeq or NextSeq was used to sequence libraries as 2 x 150 bp reads. What the study reported, not specific to this receptor: Whether the expanded NKG2C-expressing T cell clones were specific for HCMV antigens was left unclear. Those dominant clonotypes were again the most abundant among CD3+CD56-NKG2C+ cells in a handful of donors, at about 28.3-65%. In 5 to 7 donors, the dominant CD3+CD56+NKG2C+ clonotypes ranked among the top 10 CD8+ clonotypes, making up about 1.0-7.0% of CD8+ T cells.

The data were produced on an Illumina HiSeq 2000. The TCR beta cDNA libraries were made using 5'RACE template switching, a step that added both a universal primer site and unique molecular identifiers. cDNA synthesis was primed from the TCR beta constant segment and was followed by two successive PCR amplification steps. The published analysis was carried out like this. Reads were demultiplexed and grouped by UMI with MIGEC, and clonotypes were assembled and quantified with MiTCR. To exclude erroneous sequences, only TCR cDNA sequences supported by at least two reads were retained. The tcR package was used for downstream repertoire analysis, with clonotypes matched between fractions based on CDR3 nucleotide sequence plus V segment. VDJmatch was used to annotate antigen specificity against VDJdb, with one amino acid substitution allowed in CDR3. The reads, reprocessed by TCRdb, yield one row per CDR3 protein sequence and no DNA. TCRdb's processing, not the study's, gives the V and J calls here. The sample's own table lists around 550,000 distinct CDR3 sequences. The top ten hold 3% to 4.5% of the sample.

As regards this clonotype: No cognate antigen has been identified for it.

HCMV serostatus was determined by detecting HCMV-specific IgG in serum with a commercial ELISA kit. Peripheral blood mononuclear cells were isolated from blood by Ficoll density gradient centrifugation. From a lookup of the germline V gene (reference sequence), CDR1 and CDR2 are DFQATT and SNEGSKA. The CDR3, from cysteine to phenylalanine, totals 14 residues. No DNA appears here. This chain joins TRBV20-1 to TRBJ2-5; the TCRdb call, TRBD2, lacks DNA for checking. Sequencing used blood T cells: a sorted CD56 or NKG2C T cell subset, CD4+ or CD8+ T cells, or bulk PBMC T cells (not recorded which). The sequence derives from a man aged 18 to 29 in good health. Donor details come from another sample of the same person, matched by shared clones. This receptor carries the CDR3 CSAGLGLAGETQYF.